The rows below give T cell receptor beta chains drawn from one sample of a study of cytomegalovirus exposure and HLA in healthy donors. Some clones are missing from TCRdb's copy, which holds only in-frame ones; the method was immunoSEQ multiplex PCR. The sample shows about 140,000 clones, 77% of them seen only once. The sequencing sample was made of PBMCs. Every receptor here comes from a female donor in good health and CMV-seronegative. Each CDR3 is given without its conserved first and last residue. Fields, in order: V gene, J gene, CDR3 protein.

V: TRBV5-5
J: TRBJ2-7
CDR3: ASSLFGGAPYEQY

V: TRBV7-9
J: TRBJ1-2
CDR3: SSSSYQGARVGYT

V: TRBV9
J: TRBJ2-3
CDR3: ASSAWGRGGADTQY

V: TRBV20-1
J: TRBJ1-1
CDR3: SAEDRVMAF

V: TRBV30
J: TRBJ2-7
CDR3: AWSVNEGLAGVWGQY

V: TRBV11-2
J: TRBJ2-1
CDR3: ASSLYTSGYNEQF

V: TRBV13
J: TRBJ2-1
CDR3: ASSLWFQEQF

V: TRBV27
J: TRBJ2-7
CDR3: ASSLRWQGADEQY

V: TRBV2
J: TRBJ2-7
CDR3: ASSGRDRGHEQY

V: TRBV2
J: TRBJ1-2
CDR3: ASSVTGRGGYT

V: TRBV2
J: TRBJ1-1
CDR3: ASSESPREAF

V: TRBV5-4
J: TRBJ2-7
CDR3: ASSDPRDRGTYEQY

V: TRBV2
J: TRBJ1-4
CDR3: ASRQGPNEKLF

V: TRBV29-1
J: TRBJ2-1
CDR3: SVDRGHNEQF

V: TRBV7-8
J: TRBJ2-5
CDR3: ASSRRTGGYRYQETQY

V: TRBV5-6
J: TRBJ2-1
CDR3: ASSPKGTGKNEQF

V: TRBV28
J: TRBJ2-5
CDR3: ASSRRQQETQY

V: TRBV30
J: TRBJ1-1
CDR3: AWTTGGDTEAF

V: TRBV5-1
J: TRBJ2-1
CDR3: ASQASAGDNEQF

V: TRBV30
J: TRBJ2-7
CDR3: AWSFVTNDYEQY

V: TRBV11-2
J: TRBJ1-2
CDR3: ASSYSDRAWGYT

V: TRBV18
J: TRBJ2-5
CDR3: ASSPSGEETQY

V: TRBV7-9
J: TRBJ1-2
CDR3: SSSPPPMDRLPRGFGYT

V: TRBV6-5
J: TRBJ1-5
CDR3: ASREGGNQPQH

V: TRBV28
J: TRBJ2-7
CDR3: ASSLWASGAYEQY

V: TRBV9
J: TRBJ1-3
CDR3: ASSVVGSSGNTIY

V: TRBV18
J: TRBJ2-3
CDR3: ASSPLVTFTDTQY

V: TRBV28
J: TRBJ2-7
CDR3: ASSPTATSGKESPYEQY

V: TRBV30
J: TRBJ1-1
CDR3: AWSLTVNTEAF

V: TRBV19
J: TRBJ2-7
CDR3: ASSIDIPDYPSSYEQY

V: TRBV18
J: TRBJ2-3
CDR3: ASSTDTSTDTQY

V: TRBV29-1
J: TRBJ1-5
CDR3: SPCRDRSYQPQH

V: TRBV7-9
J: TRBJ2-2
CDR3: ASSLDRGSTTGELF

V: TRBV4-1
J: TRBJ2-4
CDR3: ASSQGIARGGLAKNIQY

V: TRBV19
J: TRBJ1-4
CDR3: ASSETDATNEKLF

V: TRBV19
J: TRBJ2-7
CDR3: ASSTKGQGSYEQY

V: TRBV27
J: TRBJ2-5
CDR3: ASSLIAGGETQY